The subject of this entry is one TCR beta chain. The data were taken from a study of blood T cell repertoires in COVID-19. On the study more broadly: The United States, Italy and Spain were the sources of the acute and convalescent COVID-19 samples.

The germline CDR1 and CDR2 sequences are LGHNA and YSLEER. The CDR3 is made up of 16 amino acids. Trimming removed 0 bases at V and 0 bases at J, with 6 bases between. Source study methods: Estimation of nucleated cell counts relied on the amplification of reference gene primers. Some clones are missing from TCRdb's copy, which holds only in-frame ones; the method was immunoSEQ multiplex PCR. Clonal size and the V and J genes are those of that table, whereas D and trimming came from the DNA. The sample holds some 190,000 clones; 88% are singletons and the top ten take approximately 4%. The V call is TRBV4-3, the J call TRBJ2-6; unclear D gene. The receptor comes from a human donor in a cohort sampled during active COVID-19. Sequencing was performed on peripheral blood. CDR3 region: CASSQDYNSGANVLTF. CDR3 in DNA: TGCGCCAGCAGCCAAGATTATAACTCTGGGGCCAACGTCCTGACTTTC.